This T cell receptor (beta chain) derives from a study of a mutant IDH1 vaccine in newly diagnosed glioma. Study-level background: Patients arrived already treated with radiotherapy, temozolomide, or both, most having had both.

Germline lookup yields CDR1 SNHLY and CDR2 FYNNEI. CDR3 length equals 15 residues. V lost 1 base to trimming and J lost 0 bases; unmatched junction nucleotides: 3. This clone is medium-sized (0.01 to 0.1%) within its sample. Its antigen is as yet unknown. Time point in this sample: week 35, safety follow-up. Doses of 300 ug of mutant IDH1 20-mer peptide were given with topical imiquimod. Repertoires were generated with immunoSEQ multiplex PCR, while TCRdb's copy carries only in-frame clones and drops some. The sample lists some 30,000 clones; approximately 77% were seen once. This clonotype originated in a man aged 30 to 45 with glioma. The source was PBMCs, collected from a glioma patient whose treatment included an IDH1 peptide vaccine. V is TRBV2 and J is TRBJ2-7; TRBD1 agrees at 7 bases. The CDR3 DNA reads TGTGCCAGCAGTGAAGTGGCAGGGGGCTCCTACGAGCAGTACTTC. The encoded protein is CASSEVAGGSYEQYF. Using reference TRBV2 and TRBJ2-7 for the parts outside the CDR3, the full variable domain is EPEVTQTPSHQVTQMGQEVILRCVPISNHLYFYWYRQILGQKVEFLVSFYNNEISEKSEIFDDQFSVERPDGSNFTLKIRSTKLEDSAMYFCASSEVAGGSYEQYFGPGTRLTVT.